This TCR beta chain came from a study of T and B cells in COVID-19 patients. Study context: The recovered cohort's median age was 34 years, versus 65 to 80 years in active infection. General study findings and limits: There were about 2,500 TCR clusters exclusive to the recovered cohort, a few dozen with low generation probability.

From blood, roughly 240-550 ng of genomic DNA served as TRB template. Trimming shortened V by 0 bases and J by 7 bases, and 4 bases separated the two germline ends. Per germline, CDR1 GTSNPN and CDR2 SVGIG (reference sequence). This CDR3 has 11 residues. By frequency in the sample, this clonotype is medium-sized. Antigen: not known. TRB rearrangements were amplified by multiplex PCR with BIOMED2 TRB-A/B primers. A single record per CDR3 protein comes from TCRdb applying MiXCR to the multiplex PCR reads. Of 3,500 to 4,500 distinct CDR3 sequences in the sample, about 26% are singletons; the top ten hold under 25%.

This chain connects TRBV30 to TRBJ2-4; no clear D. The source material was blood. The TCR originated in a human donor with active COVID-19. DNA of the CDR3: TGTGCCTGGAGTGTAATGAACATTCAGTACTTC. Protein sequence: CAWSVMNIQYF.